The 8 T cell receptor beta chains given below trace back to one sample, sequenced in a study of control samples from healthy donors and cancer patients. Data came from immunoSEQ multiplex PCR; TCRdb stores just in-frame clones and leaves some out. The table has 25,000 or so clones, about 82% seen once. Sequencing was done on a sample of PBMCs. The receptors stem from an older woman with head and neck cancer.

The V call is TRBV6-5, the J call TRBJ2-3; no reliable D call. The CDR3 loop spans 13 amino acids. V gave up 11 bases and J gave up 4 bases, with 16 bases separating them. The V gene's germline CDR1 is MNHEY and CDR2 SVGAGI. CDR3 loop: CAALVMGSDTQYF. As DNA, the CDR3 is TGTGCCGCCCTAGTCATGGGTTCAGATACGCAGTATTTT.

The chain joins TRBV19 to TRBJ1-6, with 7 nucleotides matching TRBD1. This CDR3 contains 14 residues. Germline V gene lookup returns CDR1 LNHDA and CDR2 SQIVND (reference sequence). V gave up 10 bases and J gave up 12 bases; unmatched junction bases: 15. CDR3 bases: TGTGCCACCCTGGACAGGCCGGATGGGGGACCCCTCCACTTT. Translation: CATLDRPDGGPLHF.

The chain employs TRBV5-5 and TRBJ2-3, with 8 bases fitting TRBD2. Losses at the gene ends were 0 bases for V and 8 bases for J; bases not matched to a gene: 11. The CDR3 is 16 residues long. CDR1 is SGHKS and CDR2 is YYEKEE in the germline V gene (reference sequence). The CDR3 DNA reads TGTGCCAGCAGCTTGGAGAGCGGGGGTTTCTTTTTTACGCAGTATTTT. Translated: CASSLESGGFFFTQYF.

This clone occurred once. The chain couples TRBV11-2 to TRBJ2-2; 10 nucleotides match TRBD1. With 5 bases clipped from V and 3 bases from J, the junction kept 3 bases outside the gene matches. Germline values: CDR1 SGHAT, CDR2 FQNNGV. CDR3 length equals 15 residues. The DNA for the CDR3 is TGTGCCAGCAGCACCGGGACAGGGGACACCGGGGAGCTGTTTTTT. As protein: CASSTGTGDTGELFF. The full variable domain, rest sourced from reference TRBV11-2 and TRBJ2-2, is EAGVAQSPRYKIIEKRQSVAFWCNPISGHATLYWYQQILGQGPKLLIQFQNNGVVDDSQLPKDRFSAERLKGVDSTLKIQPAKLEDSAVYLCASSTGTGDTGELFFGEGSRLTVL.

The chain combines TRBV11-2 with TRBJ2-2; D uncertain. The CDR3 sequence is 14 residues long. Germline V CDR1 and CDR2: SGHAT, FQNNGV. V shed 2 bases and J shed 6 bases, with 10 bases lying between them. CDR3 in DNA: TGTGCCAGCAGCTTATCGTACGGATCCGGGGAGCTGTTTTTT. The encoded protein is CASSLSYGSGELFF. The full variable domain, in which reference TRBV11-2 and TRBJ2-2 provide the parts outside the CDR3, is EAGVAQSPRYKIIEKRQSVAFWCNPISGHATLYWYQQILGQGPKLLIQFQNNGVVDDSQLPKDRFSAERLKGVDSTLKIQPAKLEDSAVYLCASSLSYGSGELFFGEGSRLTVL.

This clone was observed a few times. The chain has TRBV6-2 or TRBV6-3 and TRBJ2-1; 7 bases are a match to TRBD2. The CDR3 runs to 16 residues. From germline, CDR1 is MNHEY and CDR2 SVGEGT. Losses at the gene ends were 2 bases for V and 3 bases for J; bases not matched to a gene: 7. CDR3 DNA sequence: TGTGCCAGCAGTTACCCGGCTAGCGGTGACTACAATGAGCAGTTCTTC. Its translation is CASSYPASGDYNEQFF.

The rearrangement uses TRBV5-1 and TRBJ1-1; D unresolved. V was clipped by 5 bases and J by 3 bases, with 11 bases between them. The germline V gene encodes CDR1 SGHRS and CDR2 YFSETQ. CDR3 length: 13 residues. The DNA for the CDR3 is TGCGCCAGCAGAGGTACAGATTACACTGAAGCTTTCTTT. Translation: CASRGTDYTEAFF.

The chain joins TRBV5-1 to TRBJ2-7; 10 positions match TRBD1. Germline V gene data show CDR1 as SGHRS and CDR2 as YFSETQ. Losses at the gene ends were 3 bases for V and 3 bases for J; bases not matched to a gene: 3. CDR3 length: 14 residues. The CDR3 spells CASSWGQGNYEQYF. DNA of the CDR3: TGCGCCAGCAGCTGGGGACAGGGGAACTACGAGCAGTACTTC.